The 16 T cell receptor beta chains reported below all come from one sample, sequenced in a study of T cell repertoires in cytomegalovirus infection. Via MiXCR, TCRdb re-called the reads, giving one row per CDR3 protein. The repertoire holds roughly 700,000 distinct CDR3 sequences, with 33% as singletons. No antigens are known for them. The input for sequencing was cultured PBMCs, taken from culture after CMV antigen stimulation. These receptors were obtained from a human donor in good health (CMV status not recorded). Some clones in this sample may be carry-over from other donors' samples.

The sample holds a few counts of this clonotype. V is TRBV7-8 and J is TRBJ1-5; unclear D gene. The germline gives CDR1 SGHVS, CDR2 FQNEAQ. The V gene lost 2 bases and the J gene lost 3 bases, with 8 bases spanning the gap. This CDR3 region has 14 residues. CDR3 region: CASSLRMPNQPQHF. DNA of the CDR3: TGTGCCAGCAGCTTACGCATGCCCAATCAGCCCCAGCATTTT.

This clonotype was recorded a few times. The rearrangement joins TRBV28 to TRBJ2-1, with 12 bases fitting TRBD2. CDR3 length equals 14 residues. V gave up 7 bases and J gave up 4 bases; unmatched junction bases: 2. CDR1 is MDHEN, CDR2 SYDVKM, per germline. CDR3 DNA: TGTGCCAGCAAACTAGCGGGGGGTTACAATGAGCAGTTCTTC. This gives the protein CASKLAGGYNEQFF. The full variable domain, rest sourced from reference TRBV28 and TRBJ2-1, is DVKVTQSSRYLVKRTGEKVFLECVQDMDHENMFWYRQDPGLGLRLIYFSYDVKMKEKGDIPEGYSVSREKKERFSLILESASTNQTSMYLCASKLAGGYNEQFFGPGTRLTVL.

The chain recombines TRBV12-3 or TRBV12-4 with TRBJ2-3; TRBD2 matches 9 bases. The junction had 5 bases not matched to a gene; V was cut back by 7 bases and J by 3 bases. The CDR3 covers 14 residues. DNA for the CDR3: TGTGCCAGCAACCGCCTAGCGGGAACAGATACGCAGTATTTT. It specifies CASNRLAGTDTQYF.

V is TRBV5-1 and J is TRBJ1-2; D is perhaps TRBD1 (6 bases). Germline CDR1 SGHRS, CDR2 YFSETQ. V was shortened by 2 bases and J by 3 bases, with 17 bases between the two germline ends. The CDR3 runs to 16 residues. CDR3 bases: TGCGCCAGCAGCTTCCGGGACAACATCAGGGACTATGGCTACACCTTC. Translating gives CASSFRDNIRDYGYTF.

The chain links TRBV20-1 to TRBJ1-2; TRBD1 is a possible D gene (6 bases). V lost 3 bases, J lost 0 bases, and 11 bases lay in between. CDR1 is DFQATT, CDR2 SNEGSKA, per germline (reference sequence). The CDR3 spans 14 residues. CDR3 protein: CSASRGRANYGYTF. The CDR3 region has the DNA TGCAGTGCTAGCAGGGGCCGTGCTAACTATGGCTACACCTTC.

The chain recombines TRBV7-9 with TRBJ1-3; the D is unclear. Germline CDR1 SEHNR, CDR2 FQNEAQ (reference sequence). CDR3 length: 15 residues. Between the trimmed V and J ends, which lost 3 bases and 0 bases, there was a span of 9 bases. CDR3 region: CASSFPGYSGNTIYF. CDR3 DNA: TGTGCCAGCAGCTTCCCGGGGTACTCTGGAAACACCATATATTTT.

This clonotype was recorded a few times. The chain combines TRBV7-8 with TRBJ2-7; D is possibly TRBD1 or TRBD2 (6 bases each). Germline values: CDR1 SGHVS, CDR2 FQNEAQ. This CDR3 has 15 amino acids. Between the trimmed V and J ends, which lost 0 bases and 4 bases, there was a span of 13 bases. Here the CDR3 reads CASSLALGGKYEQYF. The CDR3 DNA reads as TGTGCCAGCAGCTTAGCGCTAGGGGGGAAGTACGAGCAGTACTTC.

The chain links TRBV20-1 to TRBJ1-6, with TRBD1 identical over 7 bases. The CDR3 totals 13 residues. The J segment lost 4 bases and the V segment lost 6 bases, leaving 3 bases of the junction unmatched. In germline, CDR1 is DFQATT, CDR2 SNEGSKA (reference sequence). CDR3 protein: CSARDSYNSPLHF. As DNA, the CDR3 is TGCAGTGCAAGGGACAGTTATAATTCACCCCTCCACTTT.

This clonotype was counted a single time. The chain links TRBV12-3 or TRBV12-4 to TRBJ2-7; 7 bases are shared with TRBD1. The V segment lost 4 bases and the J segment 3 bases; nucleotides outside the gene matches: 18. The length of the CDR3 is 18 residues. The DNA for the CDR3 is TGTGCCAGCAGTTCCGACAGGGAAGGTGGGAAGAGCTACTACGAGCAGTACTTC. Translating it yields CASSSDREGGKSYYEQYF.

This clonotype was counted a few times. The chain recombines TRBV6-1 with TRBJ2-1; possibly TRBD1 for D (5 bases). The CDR3 has 14 residues. V lost 5 bases and J lost 0, with 8 bases in between. Germline V CDR1 and CDR2: MNHNS, SASEGT. The CDR3 coding sequence is TGTGCCAGCAGTCAACAGGCCTCCTACAATGAGCAGTTCTTC. Protein product: CASSQQASYNEQFF.

This clonotype has a handful of counts. J is TRBJ2-7 and V is TRBV11-2; the match to TRBD2 covers 7 bases. The ends lost 4 bases at V and 6 bases at J; junction bases unmatched: 9. Per germline, CDR1 SGHAT and CDR2 FQNNGV. The CDR3 sequence is 14 residues long. The CDR3 DNA sequence: TGTGCCAGCAGCTATAATACGTCGGGAGGCGAGCAGTACTTC. Protein product: CASSYNTSGGEQYF.

In regard to this clonotype: The junction shows a germline mismatch at one end, possibly a read error. This chain uses TRBV6-8 with TRBJ1-1, with D possibly TRBD1 on 6 matching bases. Germline-derived CDR1 and CDR2 are MNHGY and SAAAGT. This CDR3 region has 13 residues. CDR3 nucleotides: TGTGCCAGCAGTTTGACAGGAGCCCCGCCTGGCCTCTTT. This encodes CASSLTGAPPGLF.

This clonotype has a handful of counts. The J gene is TRBJ1-5, the V gene TRBV7-9, with D perhaps matching TRBD1 (5 bases). The CDR3 extends over 14 amino acids. Germline V gene data show CDR1 as SEHNR and CDR2 as FQNEAQ (reference sequence). V was trimmed by 5 bases and J by 5 bases, leaving 13 bases between them. The CDR3 DNA reads as TGTGCCAGCAGCCCCGCCGGGGGATATCAGCCCCAGCATTTT. Its translation: CASSPAGGYQPQHF.

The J gene is TRBJ2-7, the V gene TRBV5-6, with 7 bases fitting TRBD2. This CDR3 comprises 15 residues. Germline CDR1 is SGHDT and CDR2 is YYEEEE. V lost 0 bases to trimming and J lost 6 bases; unmatched junction nucleotides: 9. The CDR3 DNA is TGTGCCAGCAGCTTGGCCTCTAGGACTAGTGCCGAGCAGTACTTC. It yields the protein CASSLASRTSAEQYF.

The chain joins TRBV6-1 to TRBJ2-4, with a tentative D call TRBD2 (6 bases). Germline CDR1 is MNHNS and CDR2 is SASEGT. V was clipped by 3 bases and J by 0 bases, with 12 bases between them. CDR3 length: 16 residues. The CDR3 here is CASSEGRERAKNIQYF. DNA for the CDR3: TGTGCCAGCAGTGAGGGACGGGAGCGAGCCAAAAACATTCAGTACTTC.

This chain joins TRBV5-4 and TRBJ1-1; possible D gene TRBD1, 5 bases. The CDR3 covers 13 residues. V was cut by 3 bases and J by 10 bases, with 16 bases left in between. Per germline, CDR1 SGHNT and CDR2 YYREEE (reference sequence). In DNA form, the CDR3 reads TGTGCCAGCAGCTCGGACGGGGGACGGGTAGCTTTCTTT. Protein sequence: CASSSDGGRVAFF.